Below, 12 T cell receptor beta chains from the same sample are listed, as sequenced in a study of blood T cell repertoires in COVID-19. Only in-frame clones appear in the TCRdb table, and some are missing; sequencing was by immunoSEQ multiplex PCR. The top ten hold about 0.76% of the sample, which has 150,000 to 250,000 clones, about 95% seen once. Sequenced material: peripheral blood. The receptors originated from a man in his thirties or forties with COVID-19, enrolled during active disease.

The chain employs TRBV11-3 and TRBJ1-1, with TRBD1 identical over 8 bases. Germline V gene sequence: CDR1 SGHNT, CDR2 YENEEA. There are 14 residues in the CDR3. The J segment lost 3 bases and the V segment lost 4 bases, leaving 4 bases of the junction unmatched. The CDR3 nucleotides read TGTGCCAGCAGCTCGCAGGGGGCTGACACTGAAGCTTTCTTT. This translates into CASSSQGADTEAFF.

The V call is TRBV6-2 or TRBV6-3, the J call TRBJ2-4, with 8 bases fitting TRBD2. After removal of 5 bases from V and 3 bases from J, the junction contained 6 bases not matched to a gene. Per germline, CDR1 MNHEY and CDR2 SVGEGT. The CDR3 covers 15 residues. This CDR3 is CASSTRTSLKNIQYF. CDR3 coding DNA: TGTGCCAGCAGTACCAGGACTAGCCTCAAAAACATTCAGTACTTC.

The chain carries TRBV7-9 and TRBJ1-4; 8 nucleotides align to TRBD1. CDR1 and CDR2 (germline): SEHNR, FQNEAQ (reference sequence). The CDR3 has 14 residues. J lost 8 bases, V lost 7 bases, and 9 bases had no gene match. The DNA for the CDR3 is TGTGCCAGCACCTGGGACAGGACCGGAGAAAAACTGTTTTTT. Residues: CASTWDRTGEKLFF.

The gene calls are TRBV6-5 and TRBJ1-6; 9 nucleotides match TRBD1. With 3 bases clipped from V and 9 bases from J, the junction kept 6 bases outside the gene matches. Germline CDR1 is MNHEY and CDR2 is SVGAGI. The CDR3 extends over 15 amino acids. The CDR3 is CASSYADRGTSPLHF. CDR3 coding DNA: TGTGCCAGCAGTTATGCGGACAGGGGAACTTCACCCCTCCACTTT.

V and J are TRBV5-1 and TRBJ2-2, with 10 bases identical to TRBD1. CDR1 is SGHRS, CDR2 YFSETQ, per germline. The CDR3 extends over 15 amino acids. Trimming took 5 bases from V and 4 from J; bases not matched to a gene: 5. CDR3 sequence (DNA): TGCGCCAGCAGGCCCAGGACAGGGGGCACCGGGGAGCTGTTTTTT. Its protein is CASRPRTGGTGELFF. Combining the CDR3 with reference TRBV5-1 and TRBJ2-2 gives the whole variable domain KAGVTQTPRYLIKTRGQQVTLSCSPISGHRSVSWYQQTPGQGLQFLFEYFSETQRNKGNFPGRFSGRQFSNSRSEMNVSTLELGDSALYLCASRPRTGGTGELFFGEGSRLTVL.

The V and J genes are TRBV3-1 (or the pseudogene TRBV3-2) and TRBJ2-2, with D possibly matching TRBD1 (5 bases). This CDR3 comprises 14 residues. Germline V gives CDR1 LGHDT, CDR2 YNNKEL (reference sequence). With 2 bases removed from V and 3 bases from J, the gap between germline ends came to 7 bases. In DNA, the CDR3 is TGTGCCAGCAGCCAACAGACAGACACCGGGGAGCTGTTTTTT. Protein product: CASSQQTDTGELFF.

The V gene is TRBV5-5, the J gene TRBJ2-7; TRBD1 matches at 7 bases. CDR1 is SGHKS, CDR2 YYEKEE, per germline (reference sequence). This CDR3 comprises 14 residues. Losses at the gene ends were 2 bases for V and 2 bases for J; bases not matched to a gene: 4. CDR3 loop: CASSLLTGAYEQYF. The DNA of the CDR3 is TGTGCCAGCAGCTTACTAACAGGGGCCTACGAGCAGTACTTC. The entire variable domain, with the rest obtained from reference TRBV5-5 and TRBJ2-7, is as follows: DAGVTQSPTHLIKTRGQQVTLRCSPISGHKSVSWYQQVLGQGPQFIFQYYEKEERGRGNFPDRFSARQFPNYSSELNVNALLLGDSALYLCASSLLTGAYEQYFGPGTRLTVT.

The chain employs TRBV5-5 and TRBJ2-7, with 8 bases aligning to TRBD1. The CDR3 spans 17 residues. Trimming removed 0 bases from V and 0 bases from J; junction bases left unmatched: 8. Looked up from germline, CDR1 is SGHKS and CDR2 is YYEKEE (reference sequence). CDR3 in DNA: TGTGCCAGCAGCTTGGTTTTAGGACAGGGTAACTCCTACGAGCAGTACTTC. It encodes CASSLVLGQGNSYEQYF.

The J gene is TRBJ1-2, the V gene TRBV3-1 (or the pseudogene TRBV3-2); the match to TRBD1 covers 8 bases. Germline V gene sequence: CDR1 LGHDT, CDR2 YNNKEL (reference sequence). V was clipped by 3 bases and J by 5 bases; unmatched bases: 2. CDR3 size: 13 residues. The CDR3 DNA reads as TGTGCCAGCAGCCAGGACAGGGATTATGGCTACACCTTC. Encoded protein: CASSQDRDYGYTF.

V is TRBV6-5 and J is TRBJ2-2; the match to TRBD1 covers 9 bases. Trimming at V came to 2 bases and at J to 4 bases, leaving 5 bases not matched to a gene. The CDR3 length is 16 residues. The germline V gene has CDR1 MNHEY and CDR2 SVGAGI. The CDR3 coding sequence is TGTGCCAGCAGTTACGAGGGACAGGGTTCCACCGGGGAGCTGTTTTTT. Amino acids: CASSYEGQGSTGELFF.

This rearrangement joins TRBV12-5 to TRBJ2-5, with 7 bases identical to TRBD2. The germline CDR1 and CDR2 sequences are LGHNT and FRNRAP. The CDR3 spans 17 residues. Losses at the gene ends were 4 bases for V and 4 bases for J; bases not matched to a gene: 15. The CDR3 loop is CASGSKWEGKEAETQYF. CDR3 in DNA: TGTGCTAGTGGTTCCAAATGGGAGGGGAAGGAAGCAGAGACCCAGTACTTC.

J is TRBJ1-2 and V is TRBV19; a possible D gene is TRBD1 (6 bases). CDR3 size: 14 residues. V lost 3 bases and J lost 0, with 8 bases in between. Germline V lookup: CDR1 LNHDA, CDR2 SQIVND (reference sequence). The CDR3 DNA is TGTGCCAGTAGTATCCAGGGGACTAACTATGGCTACACCTTC. Translated, it gives CASSIQGTNYGYTF.